This is a list of T cell receptor beta chains from one sample in a study of blood T cell repertoires in COVID-19. Generated by immunoSEQ multiplex PCR, the TCRdb table keeps only in-frame clones and is missing some. The repertoire has 150,000 to 200,000 clones, around 80% of them found once; the top ten carry approximately 10%. The sample taken for sequencing was peripheral blood. These receptors originate from a man aged 55 to 70 with active or convalescent COVID-19. Each CDR3 is given with its conserved first and last residue. D genes are given only for firm matches. The listing skips clone size in some rows; elsewhere it reads once, few, many or a size class.

v_call,clone_size,j_call,d_call,cdr3_nt,cdr3_aa
TRBV3-1/TRBV3-2,.,TRBJ2-1,.,TGTGCCAGCAGCCAAGATATCGGGGTCAATGAGCAGTTCTTC,CASSQDIGVNEQFF
TRBV20-1,.,TRBJ1-4,.,TGCAGTGCTAGTCCTGGCCATGAAAAACTGTTTTTT,CSASPGHEKLFF
TRBV19,.,TRBJ1-4,.,TGTGCCAGTAGTATGCGAGGGTACCTCTCAACTAATGAAAAACTGTTTTTT,CASSMRGYLSTNEKLFF
TRBV4-1,.,TRBJ2-7,TRBD1,TGCGCCAGCAGCCACCGATCGGGACAGGGGTACCCCTACGAGCAGTACTTC,CASSHRSGQGYPYEQYF
TRBV5-1,.,TRBJ1-6,TRBD1,TGCGCCAGCAGCCGCGGGGACAGTCCCATTGATTCACCCCTCCACTTT,CASSRGDSPIDSPLHF
TRBV18,.,TRBJ2-7,TRBD1,TGTGCCAGCTCACCCGGGACAGAGCGCTACGAGCAGTACTTC,CASSPGTERYEQYF
TRBV2,.,TRBJ1-6,TRBD1,TGTGCCAGCAGACTGACGGACAGGGATTCACCCCTCCACTTT,CASRLTDRDSPLHF
TRBV6-5,.,TRBJ2-7,TRBD1,TGTGCCAGCAGTTCCGGACAGGGCTACGAGCAGTACTTC,CASSSGQGYEQYF
TRBV19,.,TRBJ1-5,TRBD1,TGTGCCAGTAACCGTCCCGGGACAGGGAATCAGCCCCAGCATTTT,CASNRPGTGNQPQHF
TRBV13,.,TRBJ1-4,TRBD1,TGTGCCAGCAGCCCAGGGGGCGGAGGTAATGAAAAACTGTTTTTT,CASSPGGGGNEKLFF
TRBV14,.,TRBJ2-5,.,TGTGCCAGCAGCCAAGATTACACTAGGCGTGAGACCCAGTACTTC,CASSQDYTRRETQYF
TRBV5-4,.,TRBJ2-5,TRBD1,TGTGCCAGCAGCCTGCCGTCAGGGGGCGACCAGACCCAGTACTTC,CASSLPSGGDQTQYF
TRBV7-2,.,TRBJ2-1,.,TGTGCCAGCAGCTTCAGGGGATCCTACAATGAGCAGTTCTTC,CASSFRGSYNEQFF
TRBV19,.,TRBJ2-7,TRBD1,TGTGCCAGTAGCGAAGGACAGGGGTTCTACGAGCAGTACTTC,CASSEGQGFYEQYF
TRBV24-1,.,TRBJ1-2,TRBD1,TGTGCCACCAGCAGGACAGGGGGCCATGGCTACACCTTC,CATSRTGGHGYTF
TRBV10-1,.,TRBJ2-2,.,TGCGCCAGCAGTGAAGTGGGGGGGCCTGGCGGGGAGCTGTTTTTT,CASSEVGGPGGELFF
TRBV25-1,.,TRBJ2-5,TRBD1,TGTGCCAGCAGCGCTCTGGACAGGGGGCAAGAGACCCAGTACTTC,CASSALDRGQETQYF
TRBV5-1,.,TRBJ1-2,TRBD1,TGCGCCAGCAGCTGGGGACAGGGCGCTAACTATGGCTACACCTTC,CASSWGQGANYGYTF
TRBV11-3,once,TRBJ2-7,TRBD2,TGTGCCAGCAGCCAGACTAGCGGGGGGCGCTACGAGCAGTACTTC,CASSQTSGGRYEQYF
TRBV3-1/TRBV3-2,.,TRBJ1-1,.,TGTGCCAGCAGCTATTTACAGGGGAACACTGAAGCTTTCTTT,CASSYLQGNTEAFF
TRBV12-3/TRBV12-4,.,TRBJ1-2,.,TGTGCCAGCAGTTTAGGAGGCAGATCTGGCTACACCTTC,CASSLGGRSGYTF
TRBV6-4,few,TRBJ1-4,.,TGTGCCAGCAGTCCTGTCCAGGGAGGTGAAAAACTGTTTTTT,CASSPVQGGEKLFF
TRBV3-1/TRBV3-2,.,TRBJ1-4,TRBD1,TGTGCCAGCAGCCACGGGAACAGGGGTCCAACTGATGAAAAACTGTTTTTT,CASSHGNRGPTDEKLFF
TRBV24-1,once,TRBJ1-1,.,TGTGCCACCAGTGATTCTAGGGGTGGGAACACTGAAGCTTTCTTT,CATSDSRGGNTEAFF
TRBV3-1/TRBV3-2,.,TRBJ1-6,TRBD1,TGTGCCAGCAGCCAAGGGGACAGGGCCCTTTCACCCCTCCACTTT,CASSQGDRALSPLHF
TRBV24-1,.,TRBJ2-1,.,TGTGCCACCAGTGACGGGGGTAGGTACAATGAGCAGTTCTTC,CATSDGGRYNEQFF
TRBV19,.,TRBJ2-2,.,TGTGCCAGTAGTATCTCGACAGCAACGAACACCGGGGAGCTGTTTTTT,CASSISTATNTGELFF
TRBV5-6,.,TRBJ1-1,.,TGTGCCAGCAGCTCCTCAGGGACGGGGGGTACTGAAGCTTTCTTT,CASSSSGTGGTEAFF
TRBV28,.,TRBJ1-5,TRBD1,TGTGCCAGCATGACAGGGGGGAAACAGCCCCAGCATTTT,CASMTGGKQPQHF
TRBV19,.,TRBJ1-2,.,TGTGCCAGTAGTACAACAGGAATTTACGGATATGGCTACACCTTC,CASSTTGIYGYGYTF
TRBV7-9,few,TRBJ2-7,.,TGTGCCAGCAGCGCGAATATCGGTACCTACGAGCAGTACTTC,CASSANIGTYEQYF
TRBV5-6,.,TRBJ1-3,.,TGTGCCAGCAGCTTGTACGGTTCGGGAAACACCATATATTTT,CASSLYGSGNTIYF
TRBV6-5,.,TRBJ1-5,TRBD1,TGTGCCAGCTCGGGACAGGGGGTCCCCAATCAGCCCCAGCATTTT,CASSGQGVPNQPQHF
TRBV28,.,TRBJ1-4,TRBD1,TGTGCCAGCAGTCCCCGGACAGGGGATGAAAAACTGTTTTTT,CASSPRTGDEKLFF
TRBV29-1,few,TRBJ1-2,.,TGCAGCGTTGAAGATCAAAGGACAGCCAACTATGGCTACACCTTC,CSVEDQRTANYGYTF
TRBV9,.,TRBJ2-3,.,TGTGCCAGCAGCGTGGGAGGAGATACGCAGTATTTT,CASSVGGDTQYF
TRBV29-1,.,TRBJ1-1,.,TGCAGCGTTCCCCAGGGCACTGAAGCTTTCTTT,CSVPQGTEAFF
TRBV11-2,.,TRBJ2-5,.,TGTGCCAGCAGCGCCCGGGACAAGCAAGAGACCCAGTACTTC,CASSARDKQETQYF
TRBV5-5,once,TRBJ2-1,TRBD1,TGTGCCAGCAGTTCCGACAGGGGTGACAATGAGCAGTTCTTC,CASSSDRGDNEQFF
TRBV28,.,TRBJ1-2,.,TGTGCCAGCAGCCGGCAGGACAGAGGCTATGGCTACACCTTC,CASSRQDRGYGYTF
TRBV10-3,.,TRBJ2-2,.,TGTGCCATCAGGGGAACAGGCTCGAACACCGGGGAGCTGTTTTTT,CAIRGTGSNTGELFF
TRBV15,few,TRBJ2-2,.,TGTGCCACCAGCAGGGCAGGCACCGGGGAGCTGTTTTTT,CATSRAGTGELFF
TRBV9,.,TRBJ2-5,TRBD2,TGTGCCAGCAGCGTAGAGGGAGGGCCCCAAGAGACCCAGTACTTC,CASSVEGGPQETQYF
TRBV11-3,.,TRBJ1-3,.,TGTGCCAGCTCCGGGGGAAATGGAAACACCATATATTTT,CASSGGNGNTIYF
TRBV5-4,.,TRBJ2-7,TRBD1,TGTGCCAGCAGCAGGACAGGGGATCGCTACGAGCAGTACTTC,CASSRTGDRYEQYF
TRBV27,once,TRBJ2-3,TRBD2,TGTGCCACAACAAAGCGGGAACGCACAGATACGCAGTATTTT,CATTKRERTDTQYF
TRBV28,.,TRBJ2-5,.,TGTGCCAGCAGTCCGGGAGTTCGCCAAGAGACCCAGTACTTC,CASSPGVRQETQYF
TRBV5-1,.,TRBJ2-1,TRBD2,TGCGCCAGCAGCTTGAGCGTCCGGCTAGCGGGGGGGCCAAATGAGCAGTTCTTC,CASSLSVRLAGGPNEQFF
TRBV7-2,.,TRBJ1-5,TRBD1,TGTGCCAGCAGCTTCTCTGGACAGGGTAATCAGCATTTT,CASSFSGQGNQHF
TRBV29-1,.,TRBJ1-3,.,TGCAGCGGGACGCAGGGGAGCGCTGGAAACACCATATATTTT,CSGTQGSAGNTIYF
TRBV5-6,.,TRBJ2-2,TRBD1,TGTGCCAGCAGCCCGGACAGGGGGCTCATCGGGGAGCTGTTTTTT,CASSPDRGLIGELFF
TRBV6-5,.,TRBJ2-3,.,TGTGCCACCCGAGCGCCAAGCACAGATACGCAGTATTTT,CATRAPSTDTQYF
TRBV12-3/TRBV12-4,.,TRBJ2-5,.,TGTGCCAGCAGCTTCCAGTACCAAGAGACCCAGTACTTC,CASSFQYQETQYF
TRBV3-1/TRBV3-2,few,TRBJ1-3,.,TGTGCCAGCAGCCAAGATCCGGCAGGGTGGGCAAGGAGAAACACCATATATTTT,CASSQDPAGWARRNTIYF
TRBV6-5,.,TRBJ1-1,.,TGTGCCAGCACATCGGGACATTTGAACACTGAAGCTTTCTTT,CASTSGHLNTEAFF